A selection of T cell receptor beta chains follows, all from one sample in a study of blood T cell repertoires in COVID-19. Generated by immunoSEQ multiplex PCR, the TCRdb table keeps only in-frame clones and is missing some. This table holds under 300,000 clones, about 87% found once. The sequencing sample was made of PBMCs or T cells enriched from blood (not recorded which). The source of these receptors is a woman aged 45-60 years who had recovered from COVID-19. CDR3s include the opening cysteine and the closing phenylalanine or tryptophan. D genes are given only for firm matches. Only some rows state a clone size, as once, few, many or a class for expanded clones.

TRBJ1-6 TRBV15 - - TGTGCCACCAGCAGAGATAGCCAGGGAGGTTCACCCCTCCACTTT CATSRDSQGGSPLHF
TRBJ2-3 TRBV7-9 - TRBD2 TGTGCCAGCAGCCCAAGGACTAGCGGACGTTATACAGATACGCAGTATTTT CASSPRTSGRYTDTQYF
TRBJ1-2 TRBV7-2 - - TGTGCCAGCAGCTTAGAACCACAGCGGGGCTACACCTTC CASSLEPQRGYTF
TRBJ1-5 TRBV6-5 - - TGTGCCAGCAGGGGGGCGGGGGTTCAGCCCCAGCATTTT CASRGAGVQPQHF
TRBJ1-3 TRBV12-2 - - TGTGCAAGTCGCTTAGAGGGGACAGAACTGTTAGTCGCGGGAAACACCATATATTTT CASRLEGTELLVAGNTIYF
TRBJ2-7 TRBV7-8 - TRBD2 TGTGCCAGCAGCTTAGCCTCCTTTGGCGGGAGAGAGTACTTC CASSLASFGGREYF
TRBJ1-4 TRBV3-1/TRBV3-2 - - TGTGCCAGCAGCCGAGGAACCTTTAATGAAAAACTGTTTTTT CASSRGTFNEKLFF
TRBJ2-7 TRBV2 - - TGTGCCAGCAGTTTATATCAGGGGCTTTTATACGAGCAGTACTTC CASSLYQGLLYEQYF
TRBJ2-1 TRBV28 - TRBD2 TGTGCCAGCAGTTTTCGACTAGCGGGAGTCGGGGTTTACAATGAGCAGTTCTTC CASSFRLAGVGVYNEQFF
TRBJ2-2 TRBV7-9 - - TGTGCCAGCATTCCAGGCGCAGCCGCGAACACCGGGGAGCTGTTTTTT CASIPGAAANTGELFF
TRBJ2-5 TRBV4-1 - TRBD1 TGCGCCAGCAGCCGAACCCCGACAGGGCAGGAGACCCAGTACTTC CASSRTPTGQETQYF
TRBJ2-2 TRBV7-9 - - TGTGCCAGCAGCTTAGCAGGGGGGGTCACCGGGGAGCTGTTTTTT CASSLAGGVTGELFF
TRBJ2-5 TRBV7-2 - TRBD1 TGTGCCAGCAGCGCGGAGACAGGGACCCAAGAGACCCAGTACTTC CASSAETGTQETQYF
TRBJ2-7 TRBV28 - - TGTGCCAGCAGTACTACTTCCTACGAGCAGTACTTC CASSTTSYEQYF
TRBJ1-5 TRBV7-2 - - TGTGCCAGCAGTTCACAGGGCGGTCAGCCCCAGCATTTT CASSSQGGQPQHF
TRBJ2-1 TRBV19 - - TGTGCCAGTAGCCTAAGCGGCTTAGACTACAATGAGCAGTTCTTC CASSLSGLDYNEQFF
TRBJ1-6 TRBV6-5 - - TGTGCCAGCAGCATCAGAACTCTCCAGGATTCACCCCTCCACTTT CASSIRTLQDSPLHF
TRBJ2-3 TRBV11-2 - - TGTGCCAGCAGCTTACGAGTTCCATACACAGATACGCAGTATTTT CASSLRVPYTDTQYF
TRBJ2-7 TRBV6-4 - - TGTGCCAGCACCGGAGGGGGCGGGCCCACGGGGGAGCAGTACTTC CASTGGGGPTGEQYF
TRBJ2-2 TRBV2 - TRBD2 TGTGCCAGCAGTCCCAGCGGGGGGGCGAACACCGGGGAGCTGTTTTTT CASSPSGGANTGELFF
TRBJ2-5 TRBV4-2 - - TGTGCCAGCAGCCAAAAAATCGGACAGTACCAAGAGACCCAGTACTTC CASSQKIGQYQETQYF
TRBJ2-1 TRBV19 - TRBD2 TGTGCCAGTAGTACCCCCGGACTAGCGGGAGGCCCTAAAGCTGAGCAGTTCTTC CASSTPGLAGGPKAEQFF
TRBJ1-5 TRBV28 once TRBD1 TGTGCCAGCACCCTGGACAGGGGGTACAATCAGCCCCAGCATTTT CASTLDRGYNQPQHF
TRBJ2-2 TRBV5-1 - - TGCGCCAGCAGAGGGGATACCGGGGAGCTGTTTTTT CASRGDTGELFF
TRBJ2-1 TRBV28 - TRBD2 TGTGCCAGCAGGGGGGCTAGCGGGAGTCTAAAGCAGTTCTTC CASRGASGSLKQFF
TRBJ1-3 TRBV9 - TRBD1 TGTGCCAGCAGCGAGGGACAGGGAAACACCATATATTTT CASSEGQGNTIYF
TRBJ1-2 TRBV9 - TRBD1 TGTGCCAGCAGCCAACAGGGGGCCTACTATGGCTACACCTTC CASSQQGAYYGYTF
TRBJ1-6 TRBV5-8 - TRBD1 TGTGCCAGCAGCTTTGAAGGGACAGAGAATTCACCCCTCCACTTT CASSFEGTENSPLHF
TRBJ2-2 TRBV2 - TRBD2 TGTGCCAGCAGTGCTCCGGGGGGAGCAAACACCGGGGAGCTGTTTTTT CASSAPGGANTGELFF
TRBJ2-5 TRBV11-3 - TRBD2 TGTGCCAGCAGCACGGGACTAGCGGAAGCCCAAGAGACCCAGTACTTC CASSTGLAEAQETQYF
TRBJ1-1 TRBV9 - TRBD1 TGTGCCAGCAGCGTACGGGCAGGGGGCAATACTGAAGCTTTCTTT CASSVRAGGNTEAFF
TRBJ1-1 TRBV9 - - TGTGCCAGCAGCCCTTCTGGCCTGTGGAACACTGAAGCTTTCTTT CASSPSGLWNTEAFF
TRBJ1-5 TRBV10-3 once - TGTGCCATCAGAGCCACAGGGAGTAATCAGCCCCAGCATTTT CAIRATGSNQPQHF
TRBJ1-6 TRBV30 - TRBD1 TGTGCCTGGAGTAAGACAGGGATTAATTCACCCCTCCACTTT CAWSKTGINSPLHF
TRBJ2-7 TRBV4-2 - TRBD2 TGTGCCAGCAGCCAAGTAGGGGGGGCGGGACTAGCCTACGAGCAGTACTTC CASSQVGGAGLAYEQYF
TRBJ1-5 TRBV5-8 - - TGTGCCAGCAGCTTTTATGACGGAGGTACCAATCAGCCCCAGCATTTT CASSFYDGGTNQPQHF
TRBJ2-2 TRBV6-2/TRBV6-3 - TRBD1 TGTGCCAGCAGTTACGACAGGGCTCGGAACACCGGGGAGCTGTTTTTT CASSYDRARNTGELFF
TRBJ2-1 TRBV28 - - TGTGCCAGCAGTTTTACAGGGAGCTCCTACAATGAGCAGTTCTTC CASSFTGSSYNEQFF
TRBJ2-1 TRBV28 - TRBD2 TGTGCCAGCAGCCTAAATACACAACTAGCGGGAAGACGATACAATGAGCAGTTCTTC CASSLNTQLAGRRYNEQFF
TRBJ2-5 TRBV6-5 - TRBD2 TGTGCCAGCAGGGAGGGAGGGTGGCGTGGGACCCAGTACTTC CASREGGWRGTQYF
TRBJ1-1 TRBV19 - - TGTGCCAGTAAGGTCCAACGCGGGGCCACTGAAGCTTTCTTT CASKVQRGATEAFF
TRBJ1-1 TRBV2 - - TGTGCCAGCAGGACAGGTAACACTGAAGCTTTCTTT CASRTGNTEAFF
TRBJ2-5 TRBV3-1/TRBV3-2 - TRBD2 TGTGCCAGCAGCCCCAGACTAGCGGGAGAATGGGAGACCCAGTACTTC CASSPRLAGEWETQYF
TRBJ2-7 TRBV7-2 - TRBD1 TGTGCCAGCAGCCTACGGACAGGGACCTACGAGCAGTACTTC CASSLRTGTYEQYF
TRBJ1-2 TRBV28 - TRBD1 TGTGCCAGCAGCCCATCGACAGGGAGGAATGGCTACACCTTC CASSPSTGRNGYTF
TRBJ2-5 TRBV18 - - TGTGCCAGCTCACCAGGAGTGGAGACCCAGTACTTC CASSPGVETQYF
TRBJ1-4 TRBV9 - TRBD1 TGTGCCAGCAGCTCAAGGACAGGGGGCTTTGAAAAACTGTTTTTT CASSSRTGGFEKLFF
TRBJ1-5 TRBV6-5 - TRBD1 TGTGCCAGCAGAGACAGGGTTGGCAATCAGCCCCAGCATTTT CASRDRVGNQPQHF
TRBJ2-1 TRBV20-1 - - TGCAGTGCTAGTGGTCTATCTTCGCATGAGCAGTTCTTC CSASGLSSHEQFF
TRBJ1-4 TRBV27 - - TGTGCCAGCAGTTTGTACCGGGGAGGCGAAAAACTGTTTTTT CASSLYRGGEKLFF
TRBJ1-5 TRBV30 - TRBD1 TGTGCCTGGACCAAGCGGACAGGGGCGAGCAATCAGCCCCAGCATTTT CAWTKRTGASNQPQHF
TRBJ2-1 TRBV24-1 - - TGTGCCACCAGTGCTAGGGGATCCTACAATGAGCAGTTCTTC CATSARGSYNEQFF